This T cell receptor beta chain was sequenced during a study of cytomegalovirus exposure and HLA in healthy donors. With 60 Vbeta and 13 Jbeta primers, the PCR was carried out. Clones were read by immunoSEQ multiplex PCR, and TCRdb kept only the in-frame ones, dropping some. The sample has fewer than 150,000 clones, approximately 77% seen once; the top ten hold around 4.9%. After removal of 5 bases from V and 0 bases from J, the junction contained 9 bases not matched to a gene. CDR3 length: 16 residues. Germline V gene sequence: CDR1 SEHNR, CDR2 FQNEAQ (reference sequence). The chain carries TRBV7-9 and TRBJ2-7; 8 bases agree with TRBD1. Sequences were obtained from PBMCs. This receptor was taken from a middle-aged man in good health and CMV-seropositive. The CDR3 region is CASSPYRGFLSYEQYF. The DNA for the CDR3 is TGTGCCAGCAGCCCATACAGGGGGTTTCTCTCCTACGAGCAGTACTTC.